This TCR beta chain came from a study of tumor-infiltrating lymphocytes in oesophageal squamous cell carcinoma. Germline values: CDR1 SGHTA, CDR2 FQGNSA. The CDR3 runs to 15 residues. V was clipped by 1 base and J by 7 bases; unmatched bases: 10. TCRdb re-derived calls from the PCR reads in MiXCR, one entry per CDR3 protein. The sample yields about 10,000 distinct CDR3 sequences, around 63% seen once. Many counts were recorded for this clonotype. It may be a read error: a sequence one base away is much more abundant. The sample comprised esophageal tumor tissue. The chain uses TRBV7-2 and TRBJ2-7; TRBD1 agrees at 7 bases. The clonotype was recovered from a male donor with esophageal squamous cell carcinoma. The CDR3 loop is CASSLGGQTYNEQYF. The DNA for the CDR3 is TGTGCCAGCAGCTTAGGGGGACAGACCTACAATGAGCAGTACTTC.